These 9 T cell receptor beta chains originate from one sample sequenced in a study of glioma-infiltrating T cells after dendritic cell vaccination. Libraries were prepared by immunoSEQ multiplex PCR; TCRdb keeps only in-frame clonotypes and omits some of them. Of fewer than 85,000 clones in the sample, around 86% were seen once. Stated time point: after dendritic cell vaccination, including at tumor progression/relapse. Sequencing was performed on blood, taken after dendritic cell vaccination. Receptor source: a human donor with glioblastoma.

The chain employs TRBV5-6 and TRBJ2-5, with D possibly matching TRBD1 (6 bases). Trimming removed 4 bases from V and 5 bases from J, with 18 bases in between. This CDR3 is built from 15 residues. Germline values: CDR1 SGHDT, CDR2 YYEEEE. CDR3 sequence reads: CASSPPDSLGETQYF. The CDR3 DNA follows: TGTGCCAGCAGCCCGCCGGACAGCCTTGGGGAGACCCAGTACTTC.

This rearrangement joins TRBV5-1 to TRBJ2-7; a weak D match, TRBD1 (5 bases). The CDR3 sequence is 11 residues long. The V gene lost 4 bases and the J gene lost 4 bases, with 6 bases spanning the gap. Germline CDR1 reads SGHRS; CDR2 reads YFSETQ. The CDR3 DNA reads TGCGCCAGCAGCCCAGGGTACGAGCAGTACTTC. Translating gives CASSPGYEQYF. Based on the CDR3 plus reference TRBV5-1 and TRBJ2-7, the full variable domain is KAGVTQTPRYLIKTRGQQVTLSCSPISGHRSVSWYQQTPGQGLQFLFEYFSETQRNKGNFPGRFSGRQFSNSRSEMNVSTLELGDSALYLCASSPGYEQYFGPGTRLTVT.

CDR3 coding DNA: TGTGCCAGCAGTGATGGGTCCAGGCCGGGGGGCTACACCTTC. Translated: CASSDGSRPGGYTF. This rearrangement joins TRBV25-1 to TRBJ1-2; D gene uncertain. CDR3 length: 14 residues. Germline V gene data show CDR1 as MGHDK and CDR2 as SYGVNS. Trimming cost V 3 bases and J 8 bases, with 16 bases left between them.

The J gene is TRBJ1-2, the V gene TRBV6-1, with 9 bases that match TRBD1. This CDR3 comprises 16 residues. Germline CDR1 reads MNHNS; CDR2 reads SASEGT. The J segment lost 3 bases and the V segment lost 0 bases, leaving 5 bases of the junction unmatched. The CDR3 region is CASSEALDRGDYGYTF. The CDR3, as DNA: TGTGCCAGCAGTGAAGCGCTGGACAGGGGAGACTATGGCTACACCTTC.

In its sample, this clone was seen a few times. The rearrangement uses TRBV7-9 and TRBJ1-1; the match to TRBD1 covers 8 bases. After removal of 1 base from V and 4 bases from J, the junction contained 5 bases not matched to a gene. Germline V gene sequence: CDR1 SEHNR, CDR2 FQNEAQ (reference sequence). This CDR3 contains 15 residues. The CDR3 here is CASSLGDRGGTEAFF. The CDR3 DNA follows: TGTGCCAGCAGCTTAGGCGACAGGGGTGGCACTGAAGCTTTCTTT.

V usage is TRBV2 and J usage is TRBJ2-1; tentative D call: TRBD1 (6 bases). The length of the CDR3 is 14 residues. V lost 6 bases, J lost 8 bases, and 17 bases lay in between. Germline V CDR1 and CDR2: SNHLY, FYNNEI. CDR3 DNA: TGTGCCAGCAGCTACGACAGGATGGGCTATGAGCAGTTCTTC. Its translation: CASSYDRMGYEQFF.

The chain is built from TRBV14 and TRBJ1-6, with TRBD1 matching 10 bases. Germline V lookup: CDR1 SGHDN, CDR2 FVKESK. The junction had 4 bases not matched to a gene; V was cut back by 5 bases and J by 9 bases. This CDR3 region has 14 residues. The CDR3 DNA reads as TGTGCCAGCAGCATGACAGGGGGCTTTTCACCCCTCCACTTT. It is translated as CASSMTGGFSPLHF.

The chain joins TRBV30 to TRBJ2-7, with D possibly TRBD1 on 5 matching bases. The CDR3 contains 12 residues. CDR1 GTSNPN and CDR2 SVGIG come from the germline V gene (reference sequence). V was cut by 4 bases and J by 0 bases, with 7 bases left in between. CDR3 loop: CAWTGNSYEQYF. CDR3 nucleotide sequence: TGTGCCTGGACAGGGAACTCCTACGAGCAGTACTTC. The whole variable domain, remainder taken from reference TRBV30 and TRBJ2-7, is SQTIHQWPATLVQPVGSPLSLECTVEGTSNPNLYWYRQAAGRGLQLLFYSVGIGQISSEVPQNLSASRPQDRQFILSSKKLLLSDSGFYLCAWTGNSYEQYFGPGTRLTVT.

The table lists this clone with a count of one. This chain connects TRBV5-1 to TRBJ2-5, with 9 positions matching TRBD1. Trimming took 3 bases from V and 1 from J; bases not matched to a gene: 4. The CDR3 consists of 15 residues. Germline assignment: CDR1 SGHRS and CDR2 YFSETQ. The CDR3 protein is CASSSGTGLQETQYF. The CDR3 DNA reads TGCGCCAGCAGCTCCGGGACAGGGCTCCAAGAGACCCAGTACTTC.